What follows describes a single TCR beta chain. Its antigen is still unknown. This entry belongs to a study of T cell responses to AZD1222 COVID-19 vaccine. CDR1 and CDR2 (germline): SGHDN, FVKESK. V gave up 3 bases and J gave up 7 bases, with 10 bases separating them. This CDR3 is 12 amino acids long. Sequenced by immunoSEQ multiplex PCR; TCRdb stores in-frame clones only, minus some. The sample carries 180,000 or so clones, 85% to 95% recorded once. Broader study findings: At baseline, just five or six AZD1222 recipients tested seropositive.

The material was peripheral blood, obtained on day 0 of AZD1222 vaccination. The J gene is TRBJ2-7, the V gene TRBV14; no clear D. This receptor was obtained from an adult in good health. CDR3 DNA sequence: TGTGCCAGCAGCCATGCCCTTGAGGAGCAGTACTTC. This gives the protein CASSHALEEQYF.